This TCR beta chain was recovered during a study of early T cells in non-severe SARS-CoV-2 infection. As for the study in general: The sequenced material was bulk RNA from unsorted whole blood, and its chains were unpaired.

The CDR3 spans 14 residues. Trimming removed 6 bases from V and 2 bases from J, with 13 bases in between. Unique molecular identifiers were affixed to single, distinct cDNA molecules. In TCRdb, the 5' RACE reads were re-called with MiXCR into one record per CDR3 protein. The sample has tens of thousands of distinct CDR3 sequences, 15% to 18% seen once. The gene calls are TRBV12-3 or TRBV12-4 and TRBJ2-5; perhaps TRBD1 as D (6 bases). This TCR was sampled from an adult who was a healthcare worker with PCR-confirmed SARS-CoV-2 infection or an uninfected control (not recorded which). Sequencing input: whole blood. Written as DNA, the CDR3 is TGTGCCAGCAGGAGGGATACAGGGCAAGAGACCCAGTACTTC. It encodes CASRRDTGQETQYF.